This is a list of T cell receptor beta chains from one sample in a study of response to subunit inactivated influenza vaccine. TCRdb reanalysed the RT-PCR reads using MiXCR and keeps one entry per CDR3 protein. The sample contains 150,000 to 200,000 distinct CDR3 sequences, about 11% of which appear only once. The material was non-naive T cells sorted from PBMCs, obtained about 6 weeks after vaccination. Receptors were obtained from a man over 45 who received an inactivated influenza vaccine. CDR3s include the opening cysteine and the closing phenylalanine or tryptophan. A D gene is named only where the DNA matches it firmly. Some rows mark clone size as missing; the rest say once, few, many or name a class of expanded clone.

>17|TRBD2|many|TRBV28|TRBJ2-2
CASSLWSLAGGPGELFF
TGTGCCAGCAGTTTATGGTCCCTAGCGGGGGGGCCCGGGGAGCTGTTTTTT
>12|-|few|TRBV7-2|TRBJ1-2
CASSPGPVGYTF
TGTGCCAGCAGCCCTGGACCAGTCGGCTACACCTTC
>14|-|few|TRBV4-1|TRBJ1-1
CASSQGLVNTEAFF
TGCGCCAGCAGCCAAGGACTGGTGAACACTGAAGCTTTCTTT
>13|TRBD2|few|TRBV27|TRBJ2-4
CASGQLASRVSYF
TGTGCCAGCGGCCAACTAGCGTCAAGGGTGTCGTACTTC
>17|TRBD2|many|TRBV24-1|TRBJ2-3
CATSDSWTSGPENTQYF
TGTGCCACCAGTGACTCCTGGACTAGCGGCCCCGAAAATACGCAGTATTTT
>17|TRBD2|few|TRBV11-3|TRBJ2-1
CASSLVAGGPGNNEQFF
TGTGCCAGCAGCTTAGTAGCGGGAGGGCCTGGTAATAATGAGCAGTTCTTC
>12|-|-|TRBV12-5|TRBJ2-7
CASGLLWYEQYF
TGTGCTAGTGGTTTGCTCTGGTACGAGCAGTACTTC
>13|-|many|TRBV7-2|TRBJ1-1
CASSSNWGTEAFF
TGTGCCAGCAGCTCAAACTGGGGCACTGAAGCTTTCTTT
>15|TRBD1|-|TRBV20-1|TRBJ1-6
CSASGQGSYNSPLHF
TGCAGTGCTAGTGGACAGGGGTCCTATAATTCACCCCTCCACTTT
>14|TRBD2|-|TRBV7-2|TRBJ2-3
CASSKVAGTDTQYF
TGTGCCAGCAGCAAAGTAGCGGGGACAGATACGCAGTATTTT
>17|-|few|TRBV27|TRBJ2-6
CASSDTKVFSGANVLTF
TGTGCCAGCAGTGACACGAAAGTCTTCTCTGGGGCCAACGTCCTGACTTTC